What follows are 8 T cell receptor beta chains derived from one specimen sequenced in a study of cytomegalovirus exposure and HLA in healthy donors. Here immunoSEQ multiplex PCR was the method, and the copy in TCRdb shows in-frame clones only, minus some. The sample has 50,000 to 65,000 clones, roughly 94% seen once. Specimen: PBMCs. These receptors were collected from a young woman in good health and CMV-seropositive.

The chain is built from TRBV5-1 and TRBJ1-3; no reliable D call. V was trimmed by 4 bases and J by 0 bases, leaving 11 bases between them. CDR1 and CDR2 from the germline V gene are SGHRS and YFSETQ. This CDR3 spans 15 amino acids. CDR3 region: CASSPDFFSGNTIYF. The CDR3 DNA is TGCGCCAGCAGCCCAGATTTCTTCTCTGGAAACACCATATATTTT.

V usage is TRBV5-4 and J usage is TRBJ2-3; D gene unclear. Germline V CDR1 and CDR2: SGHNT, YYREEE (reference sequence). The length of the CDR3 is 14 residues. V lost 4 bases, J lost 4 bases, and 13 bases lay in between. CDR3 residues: CASSPAGYPDTQYF. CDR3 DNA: TGTGCCAGCAGCCCGGCAGGCTATCCAGATACGCAGTATTTT.

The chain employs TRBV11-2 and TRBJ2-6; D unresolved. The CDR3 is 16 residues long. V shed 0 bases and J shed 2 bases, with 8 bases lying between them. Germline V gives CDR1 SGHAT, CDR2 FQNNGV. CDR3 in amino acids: CASSLDLGAGANVLTF. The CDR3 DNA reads TGTGCCAGCAGCTTAGATCTGGGCGCTGGGGCCAACGTCCTGACTTTC.

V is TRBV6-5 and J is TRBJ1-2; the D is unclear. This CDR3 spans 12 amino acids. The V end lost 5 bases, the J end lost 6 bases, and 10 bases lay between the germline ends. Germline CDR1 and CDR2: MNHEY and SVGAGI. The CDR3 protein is CASSDRVDGYTF. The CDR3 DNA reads TGTGCCAGCAGTGATCGGGTCGATGGCTACACCTTC.

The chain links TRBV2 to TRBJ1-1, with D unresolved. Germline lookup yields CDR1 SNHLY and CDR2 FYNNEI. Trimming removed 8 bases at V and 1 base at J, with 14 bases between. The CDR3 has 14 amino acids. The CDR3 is CASGSRSGNTEAFF. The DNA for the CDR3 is TGTGCCAGCGGTTCCCGATCGGGGAACACTGAAGCTTTCTTT.

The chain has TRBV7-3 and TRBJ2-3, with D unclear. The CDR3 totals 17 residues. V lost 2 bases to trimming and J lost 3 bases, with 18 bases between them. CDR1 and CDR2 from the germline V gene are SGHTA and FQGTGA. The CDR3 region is CASSLGLSGLTTDTQYF. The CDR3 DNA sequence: TGTGCCAGCAGCTTAGGTCTGAGTGGGCTAACGACAGATACGCAGTATTTT. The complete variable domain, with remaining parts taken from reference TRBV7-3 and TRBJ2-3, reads GAGVSQTPSNKVTEKGKYVELRCDPISGHTALYWYRQSLGQGPEFLIYFQGTGAADDSGLPNDRFFAVRPEGSVSTLKIQRTERGDSAVYLCASSLGLSGLTTDTQYFGPGTRLTVL.

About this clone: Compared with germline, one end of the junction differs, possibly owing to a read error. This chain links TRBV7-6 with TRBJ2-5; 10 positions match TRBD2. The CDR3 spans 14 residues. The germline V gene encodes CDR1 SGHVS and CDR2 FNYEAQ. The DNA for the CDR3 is TGTGCCAGCAGCGTAGCGGGGGGCCAAGAGACCCAGTACTTC. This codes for CASSVAGGQETQYF.

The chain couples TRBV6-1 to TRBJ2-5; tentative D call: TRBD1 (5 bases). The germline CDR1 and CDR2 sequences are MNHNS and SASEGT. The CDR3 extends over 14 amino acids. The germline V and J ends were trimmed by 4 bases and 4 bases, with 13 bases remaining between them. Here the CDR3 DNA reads TGTGCCAGCAGTGCGTGGGGCGTCGGAGAGACCCAGTACTTC. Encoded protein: CASSAWGVGETQYF.